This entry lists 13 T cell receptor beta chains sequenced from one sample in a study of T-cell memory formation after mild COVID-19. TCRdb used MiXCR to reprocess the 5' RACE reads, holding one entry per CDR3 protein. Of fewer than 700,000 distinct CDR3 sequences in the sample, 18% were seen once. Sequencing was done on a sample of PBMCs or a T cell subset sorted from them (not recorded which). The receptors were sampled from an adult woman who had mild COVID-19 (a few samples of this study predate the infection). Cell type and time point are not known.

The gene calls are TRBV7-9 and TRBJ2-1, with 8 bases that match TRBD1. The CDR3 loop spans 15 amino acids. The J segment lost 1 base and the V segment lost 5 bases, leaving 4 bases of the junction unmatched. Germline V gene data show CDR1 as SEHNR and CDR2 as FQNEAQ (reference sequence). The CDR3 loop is CASSQQGVSYNEQFF. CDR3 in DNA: TGTGCCAGCAGCCAACAGGGGGTATCCTACAATGAGCAGTTCTTC.

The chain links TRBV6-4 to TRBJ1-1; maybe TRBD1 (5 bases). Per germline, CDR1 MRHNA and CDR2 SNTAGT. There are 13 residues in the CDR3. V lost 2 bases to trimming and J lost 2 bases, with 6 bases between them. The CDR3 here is CASSDRDNTEAFF. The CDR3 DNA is TGTGCCAGCAGTGACCGGGACAACACTGAAGCTTTCTTT.

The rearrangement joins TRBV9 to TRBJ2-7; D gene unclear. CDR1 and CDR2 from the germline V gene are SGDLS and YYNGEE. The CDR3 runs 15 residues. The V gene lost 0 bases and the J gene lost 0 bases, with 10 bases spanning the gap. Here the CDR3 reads CASSVGQAHSYEQYF. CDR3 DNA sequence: TGTGCCAGCAGCGTAGGGCAGGCGCACTCCTACGAGCAGTACTTC.

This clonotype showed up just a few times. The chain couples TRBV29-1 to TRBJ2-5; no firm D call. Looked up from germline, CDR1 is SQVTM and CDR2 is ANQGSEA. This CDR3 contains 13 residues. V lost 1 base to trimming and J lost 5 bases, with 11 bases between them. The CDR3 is CSVEGDGLETQYF. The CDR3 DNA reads TGCAGCGTTGAAGGTGACGGGCTGGAGACCCAGTACTTC. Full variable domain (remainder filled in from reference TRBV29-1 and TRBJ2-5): SAVISQKPSRDICQRGTSLTIQCQVDSQVTMMFWYRQQPGQSLTLIATANQGSEATYESGFVIDKFPISRPNLTFSTLTVSNMSPEDSSIYLCSVEGDGLETQYFGPGTRLLVL.

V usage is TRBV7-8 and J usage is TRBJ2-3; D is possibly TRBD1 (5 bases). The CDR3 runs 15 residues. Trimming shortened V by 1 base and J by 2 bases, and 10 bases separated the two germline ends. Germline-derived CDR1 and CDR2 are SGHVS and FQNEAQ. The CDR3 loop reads CASSLDGAATDTQYF. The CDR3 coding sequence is TGTGCCAGCAGCTTAGATGGGGCTGCCACAGATACGCAGTATTTT.

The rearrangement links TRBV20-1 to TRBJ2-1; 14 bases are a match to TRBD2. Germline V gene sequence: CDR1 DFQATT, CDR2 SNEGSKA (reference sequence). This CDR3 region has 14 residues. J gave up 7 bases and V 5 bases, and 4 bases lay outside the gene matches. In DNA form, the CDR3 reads TGCAGTGCTGGGACTAGCGGGGGAGATAATGAGCAGTTCTTC. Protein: CSAGTSGGDNEQFF.

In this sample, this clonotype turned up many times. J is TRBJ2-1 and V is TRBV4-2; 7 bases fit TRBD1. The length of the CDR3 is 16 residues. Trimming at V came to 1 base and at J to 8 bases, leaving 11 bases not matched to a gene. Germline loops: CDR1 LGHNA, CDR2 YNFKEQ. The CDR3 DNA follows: TGTGCCAGCAGCCAAGTAAATAAAGGGGGCGCAGATGAGCAGTTCTTC. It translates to CASSQVNKGGADEQFF.

CDR3 nucleotides: TGTGCCAGCACGGGGACTAGCGGGGGCCAAGAGACCCAGTACTTC. This encodes CASTGTSGGQETQYF. The J gene is TRBJ2-5, the V gene TRBV6-5, with 14 bases identical to TRBD2. Germline CDR1 MNHEY, CDR2 SVGAGI. Trimming removed 7 bases from V and 1 base from J; junction bases left unmatched: 2. The CDR3 covers 15 residues.

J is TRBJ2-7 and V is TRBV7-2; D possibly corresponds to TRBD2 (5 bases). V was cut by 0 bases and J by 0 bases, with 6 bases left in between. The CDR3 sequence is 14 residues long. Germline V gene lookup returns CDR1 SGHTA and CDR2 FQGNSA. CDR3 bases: TGTGCCAGCAGCTTAGCGCGGGCCTCCTACGAGCAGTACTTC. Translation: CASSLARASYEQYF.

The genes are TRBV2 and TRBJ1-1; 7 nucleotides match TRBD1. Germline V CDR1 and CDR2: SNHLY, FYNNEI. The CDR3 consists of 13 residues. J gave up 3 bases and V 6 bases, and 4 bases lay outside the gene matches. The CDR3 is CASREQGYTEAFF. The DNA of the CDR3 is TGTGCCAGCAGGGAACAGGGGTACACTGAAGCTTTCTTT.

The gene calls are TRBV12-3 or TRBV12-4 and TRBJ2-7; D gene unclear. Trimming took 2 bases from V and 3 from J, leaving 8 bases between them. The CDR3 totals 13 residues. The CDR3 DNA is TGTGCCAGCAGTTTAAACAGCCTCTACGAGCAGTACTTC. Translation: CASSLNSLYEQYF.

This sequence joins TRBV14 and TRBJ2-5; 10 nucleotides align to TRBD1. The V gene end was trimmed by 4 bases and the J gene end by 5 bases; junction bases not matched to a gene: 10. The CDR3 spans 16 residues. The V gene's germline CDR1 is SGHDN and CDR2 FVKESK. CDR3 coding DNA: TGTGCCAGCAGCCCAGGGACAGGGGTCCTTGCGGAGACCCAGTACTTC. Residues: CASSPGTGVLAETQYF.

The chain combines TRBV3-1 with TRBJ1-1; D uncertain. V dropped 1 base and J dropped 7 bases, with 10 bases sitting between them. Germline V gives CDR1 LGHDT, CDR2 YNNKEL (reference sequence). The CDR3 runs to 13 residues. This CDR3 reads CASSQVEALEAFF. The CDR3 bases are TGTGCCAGCAGCCAAGTAGAGGCGCTTGAAGCTTTCTTT.